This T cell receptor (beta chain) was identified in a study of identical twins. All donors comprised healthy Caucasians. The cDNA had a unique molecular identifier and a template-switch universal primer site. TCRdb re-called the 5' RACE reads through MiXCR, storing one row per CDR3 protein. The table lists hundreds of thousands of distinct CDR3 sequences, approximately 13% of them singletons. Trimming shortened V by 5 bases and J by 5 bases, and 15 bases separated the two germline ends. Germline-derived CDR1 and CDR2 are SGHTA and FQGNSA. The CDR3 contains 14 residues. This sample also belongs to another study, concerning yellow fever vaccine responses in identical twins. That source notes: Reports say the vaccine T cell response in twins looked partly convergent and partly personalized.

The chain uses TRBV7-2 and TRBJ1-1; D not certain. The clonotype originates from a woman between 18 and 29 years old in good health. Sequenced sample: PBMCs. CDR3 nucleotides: TGTGCCAGCAGCCTCTATTCGGGTGGGACTGAAGCTTTCTTT. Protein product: CASSLYSGGTEAFF.